This T cell receptor beta chain was captured by sequencing in a study of CD8 T cells in Susac syndrome. Study findings and constraints: In its TCR sequencing and HLA analysis, the study acknowledged that the number of individuals was relatively small.

A word on this clonotype: As yet, its antigen is unknown.

Random hexamers primed reverse transcription of about 0.5 to 1 ug RNA. TCRdb fed the immunoSEQ multiplex PCR reads into MiXCR, producing one record per CDR3 protein. The profile shows roughly 190,000 distinct CDR3 sequences, over 85% of them singletons. This sequence originates from a human donor in good health. Sequenced material: CD4+ T cells from PBMCs.

The CDR3 bases are TGTGCCAGCAGCTTCGACAAAGGAGAAAAACTGTTTTTT. Its translation: CASSFDKGEKLFF. J is TRBJ1-4 and V is TRBV7-9; D gene ambiguous. The germline V gene has CDR1 SEHNR and CDR2 FQNEAQ (reference sequence). The length of the CDR3 is 13 residues. V was shortened by 3 bases and J by 8 bases, with 10 bases between the two germline ends.